This T cell receptor beta chain emerged from a study of regulatory T cells in long-lasting Graves disease. There are many counts of this clonotype. Time point indicated: newly diagnosed GD, antithyroid drugs for less than 3 months. The TCR library was prepared using RNA isolated from PBMCs. Germline V gene sequence: CDR1 LNHDA, CDR2 SQIVND (reference sequence). The CDR3 loop spans 13 amino acids. V gave up 3 bases and J gave up 1 base, with 7 bases separating them. Building of the TCR beta libraries involved iRepertoire HTBI primers and Arm-PCR of CDR3 regions. In the authors' methods: From all samples, identification returned approximately 15 TRBJ and approximately 67 TRBV segments. TCRdb re-called the multiplex PCR reads through MiXCR, storing one row per CDR3 protein. The V and J calls come from TCRdb's annotation, not from the publication. The sample holds under 300,000 distinct CDR3 sequences, 18% seen once.

This same sample was also taken into another study, of T cells in Graves' hyperthyroidism and ophthalmopathy.

The sample was peripheral blood mononuclear cells (PBMCs), taken at new diagnosis, from a patient treated with antithyroid drugs. The origin of this receptor is a woman aged 30 to 39 with Graves disease. This chain uses TRBV19 with TRBJ2-7; TRBD1 might be the D (5 bases). The CDR3 loop reads CASSIQGSYEQYF. CDR3 bases: TGTGCCAGTAGTATCCAGGGATCCTACGAGCAGTACTTC.